This entry is about one TCR beta chain. These data are taken from a study of blood T cell repertoires in COVID-19. V lost 5 bases, J lost 5 bases, and 5 bases stayed unmatched. Per the germline V gene, CDR1 is PRHDT and CDR2 is FYEKMQ (reference sequence). This CDR3 has 13 residues. TCRdb's copy holds only in-frame clones and misses some; the assay was immunoSEQ multiplex PCR. The sample lists 110,000 or so clones, about 87% occurring once. V is TRBV13 and J is TRBJ2-5; TRBD1 agrees at 7 bases. The sequenced sample consisted of peripheral blood. This clonotype was obtained from a woman between 50 and 59 years old with acute or convalescent COVID-19. CDR3 sequence (DNA): TGTGCCAGCAGCCTGACAGGGATGGAGACCCAGTACTTC. Translated: CASSLTGMETQYF.